This TCR beta chain was found in a study of blood T cell repertoires in COVID-19. In the study overall: COVID-19 samples, acute and convalescent, were from the United States, Italy and Spain. In each case, the material was cDNA or gDNA derived from T cells, B-cell-depleted T cells, or PBMCs.

TCRdb keeps only in-frame clones here, not all; method: immunoSEQ multiplex PCR. The table includes about 100,000 clones, just under 80% detected once. The clonotype was recovered from an older man with active or convalescent COVID-19. Sequencing was done on a sample of peripheral blood.

CDR3 in DNA: TGTGCCAGCAGCCAACAAACGAACACCGGGGAGCTGTTTTTT. Residues: CASSQQTNTGELFF. This rearrangement joins TRBV6-5 to TRBJ2-2; no definite D call. The CDR3 covers 14 residues. Trimming cost V 6 bases and J 0 bases, with 8 bases left between them. The V gene's germline CDR1 is MNHEY and CDR2 SVGAGI.